These 6 T cell receptor beta chains were all obtained from the same sample, sequenced in a study of shared clonotypes between healthy human individuals (dated by TCRdb to 2018 to 2020). Library prep was done by the immunoSEQ multiplex PCR assay. TCRdb limited this immuneACCESS table to in-frame rearrangements with V and J called. A share of clones is missing; checked studies link under half to unresolved V genes, and the rest is unexplained. Within this sample are fewer than 2.5 million clones, with more than 85% of them counted one time only. The ten largest clones capture about 0.39% of the sample. Specimen: naive CD4+ T cells from PBMCs. Read against the paper, the sample's cell subset or site label means: CD45RA+ positively selected. These receptors all come from a man younger than 35 in good health. Some clones in this sample may be carry-over from other donors' samples.

The chain couples TRBV6-5 to TRBJ2-1; maybe TRBD1 (6 bases). This CDR3 is built from 12 residues. Germline V gene lookup returns CDR1 MNHEY and CDR2 SVGAGI. The CDR3 spells CATRGPYGEQFF. In DNA form, the CDR3 reads TGTGCAACCAGGGGACCTTACGGTGAGCAGTTCTTC.

Comment on this clone: This sample also contains other DNA sequences that code for the same CDR3. V and J are TRBV9 and TRBJ1-4; 8 positions match TRBD1. The V and J ends lost 2 bases and 5 bases, in that order; junction bases with no gene match: 5. Germline CDR1 is SGDLS and CDR2 is YYNGEE. This CDR3 spans 15 amino acids. The CDR3 sequence: CASSVDRGGNEKLFF. As DNA, the CDR3 is TGTGCCAGCAGCGTCGACAGGGGAGGGAATGAAAAACTGTTTTTT.

The J gene is TRBJ2-1, the V gene TRBV18; D remains unclear. Trimming shortened V by 2 bases and J by 7 bases, and 3 bases separated the two germline ends. This CDR3 contains 11 residues. The germline V gene has CDR1 KGHSH and CDR2 LQKENI. This CDR3 is CASSPINEQFF. CDR3 nucleotide sequence: TGTGCCAGCTCACCAATAAATGAGCAGTTCTTC. Complete variable domain (other parts from reference TRBV18 and TRBJ2-1): NAGVMQNPRHLVRRRGQEARLRCSPMKGHSHVYWYRQLPEEGLKFMVYLQKENIIDESGMPKERFSAEFPKEGPSILRIQQVVRGDSAAYFCASSPINEQFFGPGTRLTVL.

The chain is built from TRBV11-2 and TRBJ1-2, with D possibly matching TRBD1 (5 bases). The CDR3 sequence is 13 residues long. Germline CDR1 reads SGHAT; CDR2 reads FQNNGV. Trimming pared 0 bases from V and 8 bases from J, leaving 10 bases between. CDR3 nucleotides: TGTGCCAGCAGCTTAGACAGGGCTTTCGGCTACACCTTC. Amino acid sequence: CASSLDRAFGYTF.

This clone was observed once. CDR3 nucleotide sequence: TGTGCCAGCAGTTCCGCCGGGACTAGCATGGATACGCAGTATTTT. It specifies CASSSAGTSMDTQYF. V and J are TRBV27 and TRBJ2-3; 9 bases are shared with TRBD2. CDR1 is MNHEY and CDR2 is SMNVEV in the germline V gene (reference sequence). Losses at the gene ends were 4 bases for V and 6 bases for J; bases not matched to a gene: 8. CDR3 length equals 15 residues.

The rearrangement links TRBV10-3 to TRBJ1-3, with D possibly TRBD1 on 6 matching bases. Trimming took 2 bases from V and 11 from J, leaving 16 bases between them. The CDR3 loop spans 14 amino acids. Germline values: CDR1 ENHRY, CDR2 SYGVKD. The CDR3 DNA sequence: TGTGCCATCAGTGAGACCGGGACATTGGGAGCCATATATTTT. Translation: CAISETGTLGAIYF.